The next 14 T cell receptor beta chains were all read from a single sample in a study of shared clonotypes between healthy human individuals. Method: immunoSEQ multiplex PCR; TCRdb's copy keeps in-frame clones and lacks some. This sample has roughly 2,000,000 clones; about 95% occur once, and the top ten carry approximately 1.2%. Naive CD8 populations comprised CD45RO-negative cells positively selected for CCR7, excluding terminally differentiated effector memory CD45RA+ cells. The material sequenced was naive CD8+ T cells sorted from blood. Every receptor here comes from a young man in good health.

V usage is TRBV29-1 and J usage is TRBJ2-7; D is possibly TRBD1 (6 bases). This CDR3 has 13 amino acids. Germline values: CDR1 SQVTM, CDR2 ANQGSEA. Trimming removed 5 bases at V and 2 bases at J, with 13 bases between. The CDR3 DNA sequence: TGCAGCGTTTTAAGGGACACAACCTACGAGCAGTACTTC. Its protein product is CSVLRDTTYEQYF.

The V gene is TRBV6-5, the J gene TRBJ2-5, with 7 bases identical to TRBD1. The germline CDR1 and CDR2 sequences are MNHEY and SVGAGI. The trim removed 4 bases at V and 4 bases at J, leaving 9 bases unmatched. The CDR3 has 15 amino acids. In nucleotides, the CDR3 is TGTGCCAGCAGTTCTCCGGGACAGCGTGCAGAGACCCAGTACTTC. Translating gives CASSSPGQRAETQYF.

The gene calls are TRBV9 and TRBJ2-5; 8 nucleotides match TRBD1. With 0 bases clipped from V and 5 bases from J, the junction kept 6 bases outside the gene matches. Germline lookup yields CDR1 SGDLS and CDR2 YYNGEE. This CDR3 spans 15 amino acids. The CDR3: CASSVVPGGQETQYF. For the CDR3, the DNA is TGTGCCAGCAGCGTAGTACCAGGGGGCCAGGAGACCCAGTACTTC.

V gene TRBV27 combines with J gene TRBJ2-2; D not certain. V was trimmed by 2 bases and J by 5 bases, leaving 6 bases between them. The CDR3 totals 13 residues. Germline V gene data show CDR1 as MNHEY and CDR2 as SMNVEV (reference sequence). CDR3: CASSLQPTGELFF. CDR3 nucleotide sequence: TGTGCCAGCAGTTTACAACCGACCGGGGAGCTGTTTTTT.

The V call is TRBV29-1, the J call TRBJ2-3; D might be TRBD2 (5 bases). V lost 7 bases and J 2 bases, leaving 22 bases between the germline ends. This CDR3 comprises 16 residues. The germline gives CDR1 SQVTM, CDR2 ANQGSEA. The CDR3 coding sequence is TGCAGCGCCCCGCCAACGAACGGGGATGCCACAGATACGCAGTATTTT. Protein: CSAPPTNGDATDTQYF.

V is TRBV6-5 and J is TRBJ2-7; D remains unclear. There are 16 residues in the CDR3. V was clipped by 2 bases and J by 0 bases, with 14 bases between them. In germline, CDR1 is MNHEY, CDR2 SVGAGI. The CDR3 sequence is CASSYRSLGASYEQYF. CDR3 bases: TGTGCCAGCAGTTACCGGTCTCTTGGTGCCTCCTACGAGCAGTACTTC.

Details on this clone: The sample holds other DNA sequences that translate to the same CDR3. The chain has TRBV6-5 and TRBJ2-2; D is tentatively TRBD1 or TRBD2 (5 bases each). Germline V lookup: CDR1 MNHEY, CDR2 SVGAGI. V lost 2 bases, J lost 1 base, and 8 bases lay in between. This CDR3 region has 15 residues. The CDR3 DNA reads TGTGCCAGCAGTTACAGGGACGGGAACACCGGGGAGCTGTTTTTT. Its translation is CASSYRDGNTGELFF.

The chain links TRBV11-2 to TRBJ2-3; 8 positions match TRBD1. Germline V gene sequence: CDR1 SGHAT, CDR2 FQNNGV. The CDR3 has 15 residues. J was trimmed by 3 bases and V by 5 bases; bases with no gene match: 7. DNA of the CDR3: TGTGCCAGCAGCGACTCGACAGGGGAGACAGATACGCAGTATTTT. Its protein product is CASSDSTGETDTQYF.

The DNA of the CDR3 is TGCGCCAGCAGTGAGTCGATAGGGGACCGCTACAATGAGCAGTTCTTC. Translation gives CASSESIGDRYNEQFF. V gene TRBV10-1 combines with J gene TRBJ2-1; D may be TRBD1 or TRBD2 (5 bases each). Trimming removed 0 bases at V and 3 bases at J, with 12 bases between. The CDR3 is made up of 16 amino acids. Germline CDR1 WNHNN, CDR2 SYGVQD (reference sequence).

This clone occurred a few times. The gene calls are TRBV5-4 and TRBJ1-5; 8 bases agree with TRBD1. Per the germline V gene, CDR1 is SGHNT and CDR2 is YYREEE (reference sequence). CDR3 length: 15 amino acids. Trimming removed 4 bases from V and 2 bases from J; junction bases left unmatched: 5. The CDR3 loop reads CASSPDRGGNQPQHF. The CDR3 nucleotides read TGTGCCAGCAGCCCCGACAGGGGAGGCAATCAGCCCCAGCATTTT.

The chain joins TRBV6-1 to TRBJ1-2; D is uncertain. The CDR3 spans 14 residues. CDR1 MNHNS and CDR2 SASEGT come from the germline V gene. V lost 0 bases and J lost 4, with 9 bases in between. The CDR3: CASSEAPGSYGYTF. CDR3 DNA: TGTGCCAGCAGTGAAGCTCCCGGGTCCTATGGCTACACCTTC.

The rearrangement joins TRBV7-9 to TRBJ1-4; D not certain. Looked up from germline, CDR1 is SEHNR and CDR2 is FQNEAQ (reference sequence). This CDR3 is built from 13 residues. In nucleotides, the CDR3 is TGTGCATTTTACGGACCGTTTAATGAAAAACTGTTTTTT. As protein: CAFYGPFNEKLFF.

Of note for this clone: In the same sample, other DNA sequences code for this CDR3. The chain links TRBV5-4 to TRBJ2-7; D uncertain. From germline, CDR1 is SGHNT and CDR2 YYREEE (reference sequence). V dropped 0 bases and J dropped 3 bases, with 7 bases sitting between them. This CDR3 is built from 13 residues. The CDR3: CASSLDRVYEQYF. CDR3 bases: TGTGCCAGCAGCTTGGACCGGGTCTACGAGCAGTACTTC.

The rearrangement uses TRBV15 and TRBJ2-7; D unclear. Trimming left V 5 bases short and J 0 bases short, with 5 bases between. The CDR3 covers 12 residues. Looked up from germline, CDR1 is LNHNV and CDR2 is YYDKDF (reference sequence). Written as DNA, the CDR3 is TGTGCCACCAGCTACAGCTCCTACGAGCAGTACTTC. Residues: CATSYSSYEQYF.